This T cell receptor (beta chain) was captured in a study of T cells after yellow fever vaccination. One entry per CDR3 protein results from TCRdb running MiXCR on the 5' RACE reads. The table shows about 250,000 distinct CDR3 sequences, with 3.6% occurring only once. This CDR3 contains 16 residues. Trimming left V 7 bases short and J 0 bases short, with 20 bases between. CDR1 is SQVTM, CDR2 ANQGSEA, per germline. Ten or more counts support this clonotype. This specimen consisted of PBMCs, obtained 15 days after the yellow fever booster vaccination. The gene calls are TRBV29-1 and TRBJ2-3, with D uncertain. This clonotype was obtained from a man in his late teens or twenties who received the YFV17D yellow fever vaccine. Written as DNA, the CDR3 is TGCAGCGCCGAAGGTGGGCGAATCCCTAGCACAGATACGCAGTATTTT. It specifies CSAEGGRIPSTDTQYF.